These 21 T cell receptor beta chains were all obtained from the same sample, sequenced in a study of T cell responses to AZD1222 COVID-19 vaccine. Method: immunoSEQ multiplex PCR; TCRdb's copy keeps in-frame clones and lacks some. The sample carries approximately 170,000 clones, about nine tenths recorded once. Here the sequenced sample was peripheral blood, taken on day 0 of AZD1222 vaccination. All receptors derive from an adult in good health.

This chain connects TRBV15 to TRBJ1-1; D ambiguous. The germline gives CDR1 LNHNV, CDR2 YYDKDF (reference sequence). This CDR3 has 14 amino acids. The V gene lost 0 bases and the J gene lost 1 base, with 6 bases spanning the gap. CDR3 coding DNA: TGTGCCACCAGCAGAGAGTACGCGAACACTGAAGCTTTCTTT. The encoded protein is CATSREYANTEAFF.

The rearrangement joins TRBV10-1 to TRBJ2-1, with 12 bases fitting TRBD2. The V and J ends lost 3 bases and 5 bases, in that order; junction bases with no gene match: 2. The CDR3 spans 15 residues. CDR1 is WNHNN, CDR2 SYGVQD, per germline (reference sequence). The CDR3 DNA reads TGCGCCAGCAGTGAAAGGACTAGCGGGAACAATGAGCAGTTCTTC. Protein product: CASSERTSGNNEQFF.

The genes are TRBV12-5 and TRBJ1-2; TRBD1 is a possible D gene (6 bases). The CDR3 is made up of 15 amino acids. The ends were cut back, 2 bases at V and 0 bases at J, with 10 bases in the middle. Germline V gene data show CDR1 as LGHNT and CDR2 as FRNRAP. The CDR3: CASGLRAGANYGYTF. The CDR3 DNA is TGTGCTAGTGGTTTGAGGGCAGGGGCTAACTATGGCTACACCTTC.

This sequence joins TRBV6-5 and TRBJ1-1; D may be TRBD1 (5 bases). CDR3 length: 13 residues. Germline lookup yields CDR1 MNHEY and CDR2 SVGAGI. V gave up 5 bases and J gave up 3 bases, with 10 bases separating them. The CDR3, as DNA: TGTGCCAGCAGTCCCAGGGCGGACACTGAAGCTTTCTTT. It encodes CASSPRADTEAFF.

The J gene is TRBJ1-2, the V gene TRBV5-1; possible D gene TRBD1, 6 bases. Germline CDR1 is SGHRS and CDR2 is YFSETQ. The CDR3 contains 15 residues. Trimming took 3 bases from V and 6 from J, leaving 18 bases between them. CDR3 region: CASSYQSYRDDGYTF. The CDR3 nucleotides are TGCGCCAGCAGCTACCAATCTTACAGGGACGATGGCTACACCTTC.

The chain is built from TRBV27 and TRBJ2-3; D is undetermined. The CDR3 contains 11 residues. Looked up from germline, CDR1 is MNHEY and CDR2 is SMNVEV (reference sequence). V was trimmed by 3 bases and J by 5 bases, leaving 3 bases between them. CDR3 bases: TGTGCCAGCAGTTTTCTAGATACGCAGTATTTT. This encodes CASSFLDTQYF.

The V and J genes are TRBV6-5 and TRBJ2-7; TRBD1 might be the D (6 bases). Germline CDR1 reads MNHEY; CDR2 reads SVGAGI. CDR3 length: 15 amino acids. The ends were cut back, 0 bases at V and 5 bases at J, with 14 bases in the middle. Here the CDR3 DNA reads TGTGCCAGCAGTTACTCGGGACACGCCACACACGAGCAGTACTTC. It yields the protein CASSYSGHATHEQYF.

The chain links TRBV5-8 to TRBJ2-3; 8 bases are a match to TRBD2. J lost 5 bases, V lost 2 bases, and 10 bases had no gene match. The CDR3 spans 16 residues. Germline-derived CDR1 and CDR2 are SGHTS and YDEGEE. CDR3 nucleotide sequence: TGTGCCAGCAGCTTTTGGCGGGGGGCGACGGGAGATACGCAGTATTTT. It encodes CASSFWRGATGDTQYF. The full variable domain, rest sourced from reference TRBV5-8 and TRBJ2-3, is EAGVTQSPTHLIKTRGQQATLRCSPISGHTSVYWYQQALGLGLQFLLWYDEGEERNRGNFPPRFSGRQFPNYSSELNVNALELEDSALYLCASSFWRGATGDTQYFGPGTRLTVL.

This chain links TRBV27 with TRBJ1-1; TRBD1 agrees at 9 bases. Germline lookup yields CDR1 MNHEY and CDR2 SMNVEV (reference sequence). The ends lost 3 bases at V and 2 bases at J; junction bases unmatched: 10. CDR3 length: 17 amino acids. CDR3 bases: TGTGCCAGCAGTTTTTTCCCGGGACAGGGCCGAAACACTGAAGCTTTCTTT. Residues: CASSFFPGQGRNTEAFF.

This clone was detected only a few times. J is TRBJ1-2 and V is TRBV6-5; the D is unclear. Trimming left V 6 bases short and J 9 bases short, with 17 bases between. CDR3 length: 13 residues. Germline-derived CDR1 and CDR2 are MNHEY and SVGAGI. CDR3 loop: CASSPTRVQRYTF. The CDR3 coding sequence is TGTGCCAGCAGCCCGACTAGGGTTCAACGCTACACCTTC.

V usage is TRBV30 and J usage is TRBJ1-5; 11 positions match TRBD1. This CDR3 is built from 15 residues. CDR1 is GTSNPN, CDR2 SVGIG, per germline (reference sequence). The trim removed 2 bases at V and 7 bases at J, leaving 7 bases unmatched. This chain's CDR3 is CAWSSGQGAQQPQHF. The CDR3 nucleotides read TGTGCCTGGAGTTCTGGACAGGGGGCGCAACAGCCCCAGCATTTT.

The V gene is TRBV4-3, the J gene TRBJ2-3, with a possible D match to TRBD2 (5 bases). The germline gives CDR1 LGHNA, CDR2 YSLEER. V gave up 0 bases and J gave up 0 bases, with 13 bases separating them. This CDR3 has 17 amino acids. The CDR3 spells CASSQDYTSWSTDTQYF. The CDR3 DNA reads as TGCGCCAGCAGCCAAGATTATACTAGTTGGAGCACAGATACGCAGTATTTT.

The V and J genes are TRBV25-1 and TRBJ1-2, with no clear D. V shed 6 bases and J shed 2 bases, with 7 bases lying between them. The length of the CDR3 is 12 residues. Germline V gene sequence: CDR1 MGHDK, CDR2 SYGVNS. In nucleotides, the CDR3 is TGTGCCAGCAGACGGGAGAACTATGGCTACACCTTC. Protein sequence: CASRRENYGYTF.

The V call is TRBV10-3, the J call TRBJ2-7; D is uncertain. CDR1 is ENHRY, CDR2 SYGVKD, per germline. The length of the CDR3 is 11 residues. Trimming pared 9 bases from V and 0 bases from J, leaving 6 bases between. The CDR3 bases are TGTGCCATTCGGAACTCCTACGAGCAGTACTTC. This codes for CAIRNSYEQYF.

The genes are TRBV7-9 and TRBJ2-2; D possibly corresponds to TRBD1 (6 bases). Germline V CDR1 and CDR2: SEHNR, FQNEAQ (reference sequence). The CDR3 contains 11 residues. V was trimmed by 4 bases and J by 13 bases, leaving 10 bases between them. The CDR3 here is CASSSTGMLFF. The CDR3 nucleotides read TGTGCCAGCAGCTCTACAGGGATGCTGTTTTTT.

The gene calls are TRBV13 and TRBJ2-3; 7 positions match TRBD1. The CDR3 covers 15 residues. CDR1 is PRHDT and CDR2 is FYEKMQ in the germline V gene (reference sequence). V trimming: 2 bases; J trimming: 4 bases; junction bases outside the gene matches: 6. CDR3 in amino acids: CASSLRVRGSDTQYF. The CDR3 DNA sequence: TGTGCCAGCAGCTTAAGAGTCAGGGGGTCAGATACGCAGTATTTT.

The chain recombines TRBV7-3 with TRBJ1-1; D not certain. CDR1 SGHTA and CDR2 FQGTGA come from the germline V gene. Trimming took off 3 bases at V and 8 bases at J, with 19 bases between the two ends. CDR3 length equals 15 residues. This CDR3 reads CASSFNPGAGSEAFF. Here the CDR3 DNA reads TGTGCCAGCAGCTTTAACCCGGGAGCCGGGTCGGAAGCTTTCTTT.

The chain couples TRBV19 to TRBJ2-4, with D uncertain. Germline loops: CDR1 LNHDA, CDR2 SQIVND (reference sequence). The V and J ends lost 4 bases and 0 bases respectively, with 7 bases between them. The CDR3 runs to 14 residues. CDR3 coding DNA: TGTGCCAGTAGTAAAACAAGAGCCAAAAACATTCAGTACTTC. Translated: CASSKTRAKNIQYF. Variable domain in full (rest from reference TRBV19 and TRBJ2-4): DGGITQSPKYLFRKEGQNVTLSCEQNLNHDAMYWYRQDPGQGLRLIYYSQIVNDFQKGDIAEGYSVSREKKESFPLTVTSAQKNPTAFYLCASSKTRAKNIQYFGAGTRLSVL.

This chain connects TRBV19 to TRBJ2-6; no clear D. Trimming pared 7 bases from V and 3 bases from J, leaving 7 bases between. The CDR3 is 13 amino acids. Germline-derived CDR1 and CDR2 are LNHDA and SQIVND (reference sequence). The CDR3: CASTLLGANVLTF. DNA of the CDR3: TGTGCCAGTACCCTGCTTGGGGCCAACGTCCTGACTTTC.

This clone was seen only a few times. The J gene is TRBJ1-2, the V gene TRBV5-6; D gene uncertain. V gave up 4 bases and J gave up 2 bases, with 12 bases separating them. The CDR3 runs 14 residues. Germline CDR1 and CDR2: SGHDT and YYEEEE. In DNA form, the CDR3 reads TGTGCCAGCAGCAGAAGGACGGCAAACTATGGCTACACCTTC. Residues: CASSRRTANYGYTF.

The rearrangement uses TRBV2 and TRBJ1-5; no definite D call. Germline loops: CDR1 SNHLY, CDR2 FYNNEI. The V and J ends lost 7 bases and 3 bases respectively, with 10 bases between them. CDR3 size: 13 residues. The DNA for the CDR3 is TGTGCCAGCATGAGGGAGTCCAATCAGCCCCAGCATTTT. It encodes CASMRESNQPQHF.